This T cell receptor (beta chain) was sequenced in a study of blood T cell repertoires in COVID-19. The V end lost 2 bases, the J end lost 3 bases, and 19 bases lay between the germline ends. The CDR3 is made up of 17 amino acids. Germline values: CDR1 MNHEY, CDR2 SMNVEV (reference sequence). In the study's own analysis: Estimation of nucleated cell counts relied on the amplification of reference gene primers. Produced via immunoSEQ multiplex PCR; TCRdb's table is partial and in-frame only. The V and J calls and clone size are taken from that table; D and trimming were inferred from the DNA. The sample has some 170,000 clones; around 83% are singletons.

The chain couples TRBV27 to TRBJ1-2; a possible D gene is TRBD1 (5 bases). The TCR comes from a middle-aged man who had recovered from COVID-19. The sequenced sample consisted of PBMCs or T cells enriched from blood (not recorded which). DNA for the CDR3: TGTGCCAGCAGTTTAAGCGCAGGGTCGGGTATTGACTATGGCTACACCTTC. Encoded protein: CASSLSAGSGIDYGYTF.